This T cell receptor (beta chain) was captured by sequencing in a study of cytomegalovirus exposure and HLA in healthy donors. Points from the study as a whole: Follow-up analysis later connected one missense variant in DCLRE1C with trimming of TCR beta V- and J-genes.

CDR3 length: 16 residues. V lost 2 bases and J lost 5; bases outside the gene matches: 10. CDR1 is SGHRS, CDR2 YFSETQ, per germline. The PCR employed 60 Vbeta primers together with 13 Jbeta primers. Here immunoSEQ multiplex PCR was the method, and the copy in TCRdb shows in-frame clones only, minus some. Found here are some 150,000 clones, 70% to 85% of them singletons; the top ten hold less than 4.5%. In the case of this clone: The antigen is unknown.

The genes are TRBV5-1 and TRBJ2-5, with TRBD1 matching 9 bases. The sample consisted of PBMCs. This TCR derives from a man aged 25-45 years in good health and CMV-seropositive. The CDR3 DNA reads TGCGCCAGCAGCTTACAATCCGGGACAGGGAAGGAGACCCAGTACTTC. Translated: CASSLQSGTGKETQYF.